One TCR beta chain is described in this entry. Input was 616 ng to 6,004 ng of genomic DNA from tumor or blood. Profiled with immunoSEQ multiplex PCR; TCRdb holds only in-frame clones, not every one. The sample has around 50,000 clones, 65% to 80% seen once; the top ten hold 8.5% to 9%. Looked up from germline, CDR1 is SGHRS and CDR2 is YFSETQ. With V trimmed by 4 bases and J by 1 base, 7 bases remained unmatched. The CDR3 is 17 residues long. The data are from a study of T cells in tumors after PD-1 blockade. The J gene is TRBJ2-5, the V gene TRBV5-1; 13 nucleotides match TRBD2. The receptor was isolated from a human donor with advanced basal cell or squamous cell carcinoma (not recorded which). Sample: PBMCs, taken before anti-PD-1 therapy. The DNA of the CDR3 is TGCGCCAGCAGCCCGGGAGGGACTAGCGGGATCCAAGAGACCCAGTACTTC. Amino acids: CASSPGGTSGIQETQYF.